One TCR beta chain is described in this entry. Its antigen remains unidentified. This CDR3 has 16 amino acids. The ends were cut back, 3 bases at V and 3 bases at J, with 16 bases in the middle. The germline CDR1 and CDR2 sequences are MGHDK and SYGVNS. This entry is derived from a study of OX40 agonist ivuxolimab in advanced cancers. Whole-study context: Averaging roughly 60 years in age, with a range of 23 to 79, the cohort was 80% to 90% male.

General study points: Expanded clones were, on average, more numerous in CD8+ T cells than in CD4+.

Generated by immunoSEQ multiplex PCR, the TCRdb table keeps only in-frame clones and is missing some. The table includes 65,000 to 80,000 clones, roughly 90% detected once. On cycle 4 day 1 and cycle 7 day 1, as well as at baseline, blood was sampled. This TCR derives from an adult with an advanced solid tumor such as melanoma, head and neck, liver or kidney cancer. This sequence joins TRBV25-1 and TRBJ2-3, with a tentative D call TRBD1 (7 bases). The source was CD4+ or CD8+ T cells sorted from blood, collected in a trial of the OX40 agonist ivuxolimab. The CDR3: CASSDLRGTQTDTQYF. The DNA of the CDR3 is TGTGCCAGCAGTGACCTCAGGGGGACTCAAACAGATACGCAGTATTTT.